This T cell receptor (beta chain) was found in a study of T cell changes during pregnancy in multiple sclerosis. Sequencing used immunoSEQ multiplex PCR; TCRdb keeps in-frame clones, though not all of them. Seen here are approximately 36,000 clones, approximately 90% observed once, and the top ten hold almost 7%. This CDR3 spans 14 amino acids. This TCR came from a female donor with multiple sclerosis, enrolled in a pregnancy study. The material sequenced was CD8+ T cells from peripheral blood mononuclear cells, taken in the third trimester of pregnancy. V and J are TRBV21-1 and TRBJ2-5; the table's D call of TRBD1 was not tested on the DNA. TRBV21-1 is shown as a pseudogene. CDR3 in DNA: TGTGCCATCCTAGGACATCTAGTTCAAGAGACCCAGTACTTC. It yields the protein CAILGHLVQETQYF.